This T cell receptor beta chain was captured by sequencing in a study of cytotoxic CD8 clonotypes in ibrutinib-treated CLL. Assay used: immunoSEQ multiplex PCR; TCRdb lists only in-frame clones, some missing. The sample consists of some 300,000 clones, about 77% of them appearing once. CDR3 length equals 16 residues. In germline, CDR1 is SGHTS, CDR2 YDEGEE. V gave up 9 bases and J gave up 1 base; unmatched junction bases: 9. Whole-study findings and limits: Clonality increased at ibrutinib response, then returned toward baseline at progression. Clonotypes that were public were uncommon, and they contracted or stayed stable on treatment. Clonality correlated strongly with circulating CD8+ T cells and exceeded age-matched healthy donors at baseline.

As for this clone: The antigen is not known.

The rearrangement uses TRBV5-8 and TRBJ2-2; 10 nucleotides agree with TRBD2. The sample consisted of PBMCs, taken before ibrutinib treatment. The clonotype comes from a human donor with chronic lymphocytic leukemia. In DNA form, the CDR3 reads TGTGCCACCCCCTGGCCTAGCGGGAGGAACACCGGGGAGCTGTTTTTT. This translates into CATPWPSGRNTGELFF.